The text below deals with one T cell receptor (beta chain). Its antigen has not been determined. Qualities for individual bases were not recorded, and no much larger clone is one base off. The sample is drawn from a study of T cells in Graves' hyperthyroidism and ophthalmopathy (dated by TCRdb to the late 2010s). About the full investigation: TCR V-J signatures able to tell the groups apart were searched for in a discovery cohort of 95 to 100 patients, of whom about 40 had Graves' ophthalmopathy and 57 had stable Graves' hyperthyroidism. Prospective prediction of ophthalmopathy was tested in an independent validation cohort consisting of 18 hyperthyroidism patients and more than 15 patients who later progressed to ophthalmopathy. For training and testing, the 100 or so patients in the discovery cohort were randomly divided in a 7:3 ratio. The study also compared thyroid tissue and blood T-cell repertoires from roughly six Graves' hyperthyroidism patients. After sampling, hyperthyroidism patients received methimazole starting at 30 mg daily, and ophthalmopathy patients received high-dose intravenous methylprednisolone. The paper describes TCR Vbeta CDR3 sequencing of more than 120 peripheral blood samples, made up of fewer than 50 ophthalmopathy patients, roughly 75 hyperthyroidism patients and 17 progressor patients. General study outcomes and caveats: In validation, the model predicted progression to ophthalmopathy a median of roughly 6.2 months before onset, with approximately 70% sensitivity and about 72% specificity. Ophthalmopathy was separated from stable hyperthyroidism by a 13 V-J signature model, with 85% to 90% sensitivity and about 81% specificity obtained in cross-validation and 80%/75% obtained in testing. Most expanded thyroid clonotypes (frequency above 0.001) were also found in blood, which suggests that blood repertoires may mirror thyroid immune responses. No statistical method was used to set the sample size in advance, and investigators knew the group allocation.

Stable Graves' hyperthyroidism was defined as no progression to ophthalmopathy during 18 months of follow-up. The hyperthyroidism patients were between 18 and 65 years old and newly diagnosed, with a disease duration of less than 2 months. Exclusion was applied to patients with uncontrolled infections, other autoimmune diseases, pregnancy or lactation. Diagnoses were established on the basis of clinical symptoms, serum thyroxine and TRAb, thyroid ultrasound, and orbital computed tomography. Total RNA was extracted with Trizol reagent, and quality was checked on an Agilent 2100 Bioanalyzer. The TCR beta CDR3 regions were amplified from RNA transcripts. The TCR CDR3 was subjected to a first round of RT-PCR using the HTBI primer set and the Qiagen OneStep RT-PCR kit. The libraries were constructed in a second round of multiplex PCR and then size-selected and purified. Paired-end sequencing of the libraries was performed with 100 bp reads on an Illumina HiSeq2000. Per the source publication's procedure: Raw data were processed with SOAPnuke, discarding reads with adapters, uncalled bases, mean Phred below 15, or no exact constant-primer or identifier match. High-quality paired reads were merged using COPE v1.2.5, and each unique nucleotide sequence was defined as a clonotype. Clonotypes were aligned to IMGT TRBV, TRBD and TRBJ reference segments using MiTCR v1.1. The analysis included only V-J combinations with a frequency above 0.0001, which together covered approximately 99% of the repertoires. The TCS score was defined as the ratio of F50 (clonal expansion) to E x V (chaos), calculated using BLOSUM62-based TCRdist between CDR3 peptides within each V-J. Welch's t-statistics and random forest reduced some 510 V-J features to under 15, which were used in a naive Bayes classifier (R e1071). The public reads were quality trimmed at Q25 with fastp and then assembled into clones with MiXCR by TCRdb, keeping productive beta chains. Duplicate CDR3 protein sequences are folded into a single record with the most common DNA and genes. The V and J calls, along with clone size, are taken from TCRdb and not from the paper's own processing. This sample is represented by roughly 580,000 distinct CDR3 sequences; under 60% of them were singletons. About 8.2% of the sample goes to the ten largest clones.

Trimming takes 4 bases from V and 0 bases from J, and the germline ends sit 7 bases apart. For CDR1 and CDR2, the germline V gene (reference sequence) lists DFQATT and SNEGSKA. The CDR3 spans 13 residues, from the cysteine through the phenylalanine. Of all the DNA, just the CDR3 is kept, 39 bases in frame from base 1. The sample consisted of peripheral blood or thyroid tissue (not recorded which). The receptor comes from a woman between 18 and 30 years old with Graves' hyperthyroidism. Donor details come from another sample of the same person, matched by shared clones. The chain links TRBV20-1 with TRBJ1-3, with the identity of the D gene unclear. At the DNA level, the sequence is TGCAGTGCTAACGGGTACTCTGGAAACACCATATATTTT. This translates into CSANGYSGNTIYF.